These 32 T cell receptor beta chains came from one sample sequenced in a study of cytomegalovirus exposure and HLA in healthy donors. Primers: 60 Vbeta forward and 13 Jbeta reverse. Libraries were prepared by immunoSEQ multiplex PCR; TCRdb keeps only in-frame clonotypes and omits some of them. The sample lists approximately 110,000 clones, 75% to 85% occurring once. Sample: PBMCs. The receptor source for this set is a middle-aged man in good health and CMV-seronegative.

The J gene is TRBJ2-5, the V gene TRBV7-2; D is possibly TRBD2 (6 bases). The J call may be faulty, since TRBJ2-7 better matches the DNA end. Germline V gene lookup returns CDR1 SGHTA and CDR2 FQGNSA. CDR3 length equals 15 residues. The CDR3 DNA sequence: TGTGCCAGCAGCTTCCTATCTAGCGCTTCCTACGAGCAGTACTTC. Translating it yields CASSFLSSASYEQYF.

The rearrangement links TRBV11-1 to TRBJ2-2; weak D call: TRBD1 (6 bases). The ends were cut back, 4 bases at V and 5 bases at J, with 14 bases in the middle. The CDR3 consists of 15 residues. In germline, CDR1 is SGHAT, CDR2 FQDESV (reference sequence). The CDR3: CASSSRTDLTGELFF. In nucleotides, the CDR3 is TGTGCCAGCAGCTCCCGGACAGACTTAACCGGGGAGCTGTTTTTT.

The J gene is TRBJ2-7, the V gene TRBV5-1; D might be TRBD1 (7 bases). CDR1 and CDR2 from the germline V gene are SGHRS and YFSETQ. V was pared by 3 bases and J by 1 base, with 17 bases between. The CDR3 covers 16 residues. CDR3 sequence: CASSYLPGGLSYEQYF. The CDR3 region has the DNA TGCGCCAGCAGCTACCTGCCAGGGGGGCTTTCCTACGAGCAGTACTTC.

V usage is TRBV5-1 and J usage is TRBJ1-6; 10 positions agree with TRBD1. V shed 5 bases and J 9 bases; nucleotides not matched to a gene: 17. The germline gives CDR1 SGHRS, CDR2 YFSETQ. The CDR3 is 18 amino acids. This CDR3 reads CASSPLLSRDRGFSPLHF. The CDR3 coding sequence is TGCGCCAGCAGTCCTCTTCTCAGCCGGGACAGGGGATTTTCACCCCTCCACTTT.

The V call is TRBV7-2, the J call TRBJ2-7, with TRBD2 as a possible D gene (6 bases). Trimming took off 5 bases at V and 3 bases at J, with 17 bases between the two ends. The CDR3 totals 15 residues. CDR1 and CDR2 from the germline V gene are SGHTA and FQGNSA. In DNA form, the CDR3 reads TGTGCCAGCAGCCCCGGGAGATTGGGAAACTACGAGCAGTACTTC. Encoded protein: CASSPGRLGNYEQYF.

V and J are TRBV19 and TRBJ2-7; 7 positions match TRBD2. Unmatched junction bases numbered 4, after V lost 5 bases and J lost 6 bases. The CDR3 is made up of 12 amino acids. The germline gives CDR1 LNHDA, CDR2 SQIVND (reference sequence). The CDR3 nucleotides read TGTGCCAGTAGTTCCCCGGGGGGCGAGCAGTACTTC. Its protein product is CASSSPGGEQYF. The full variable domain, in which reference TRBV19 and TRBJ2-7 provide the parts outside the CDR3, is DGGITQSPKYLFRKEGQNVTLSCEQNLNHDAMYWYRQDPGQGLRLIYYSQIVNDFQKGDIAEGYSVSREKKESFPLTVTSAQKNPTAFYLCASSSPGGEQYFGPGTRLTVT.

V is TRBV29-1 and J is TRBJ2-5; 10 bases line up with TRBD2. Losses at the gene ends were 8 bases for V and 4 bases for J; bases not matched to a gene: 7. The CDR3 is 13 amino acids. Germline-derived CDR1 and CDR2 are SQVTM and ANQGSEA. In DNA, the CDR3 is TGCAGCTCAGAGCGGGGGGGCCTAGAGACCCAGTACTTC. This translates into CSSERGGLETQYF.

The chain recombines TRBV14 with TRBJ1-1, with unresolved D. Germline CDR1 and CDR2: SGHDN and FVKESK. Trimming left V 2 bases short and J 1 base short, with 8 bases between. The CDR3 has 14 residues. CDR3 coding DNA: TGTGCCAGCAGCCAATCTCTCGGGAACACTGAAGCTTTCTTT. Its protein product is CASSQSLGNTEAFF.

The J gene is TRBJ2-3, the V gene TRBV7-9; a possible D gene is TRBD1 (5 bases). From germline, CDR1 is SEHNR and CDR2 FQNEAQ (reference sequence). This CDR3 region has 13 residues. The V end lost 5 bases, the J end lost 5 bases, and 11 bases lay between the germline ends. The CDR3 nucleotides are TGTGCCAGCAGCCAAGGGGTTGGAGATACGCAGTATTTT. This encodes CASSQGVGDTQYF.

A few counts support this clone. This chain connects TRBV18 to TRBJ2-1; D not certain. Trimming left V 2 bases short and J 2 bases short, with 7 bases between. This CDR3 has 14 residues. Germline lookup yields CDR1 KGHSH and CDR2 LQKENI. The DNA for the CDR3 is TGTGCCAGCTCACCAGCGGAAACCTACAATGAGCAGTTCTTC. This sequence encodes CASSPAETYNEQFF.

The rearrangement links TRBV6-1 to TRBJ2-1; 7 positions agree with TRBD1. The CDR3 is 13 residues long. V dropped 6 bases and J dropped 7; count of bases not matched to a gene: 6. Germline loops: CDR1 MNHNS, CDR2 SASEGT. CDR3 in amino acids: CASRDRVTNEQFF. Written as DNA, the CDR3 is TGTGCCAGCAGAGACAGGGTGACGAATGAGCAGTTCTTC.

The J gene is TRBJ1-2, the V gene TRBV12-5; maybe TRBD1 (6 bases). The CDR3 contains 10 residues. Trimming took 6 bases from V and 14 from J, leaving 13 bases between them. Germline assignment: CDR1 LGHNT and CDR2 FRNRAP. The CDR3, as DNA: TGTGCTAGTGGCCTCACAGGGTATACCTTC. Translation: CASGLTGYTF.

The rearrangement links TRBV18 to TRBJ2-7, with 10 bases aligning to TRBD2. This CDR3 is built from 15 residues. CDR1 is KGHSH, CDR2 LQKENI, per germline. V shed 3 bases, J shed 1 base, and the junction held 3 bases outside the gene matches. The CDR3 DNA sequence: TGTGCCAGCTCACCTCTAGCGGGGGAATCCTACGAGCAGTACTTC. It yields the protein CASSPLAGESYEQYF.

The chain carries TRBV4-3 and TRBJ2-7; 8 nucleotides line up with TRBD2. The germline CDR1 and CDR2 sequences are LGHNA and YSLEER. This CDR3 region has 16 residues. After removal of 0 bases from V and 2 bases from J, the junction contained 6 bases not matched to a gene. CDR3 coding DNA: TGCGCCAGCAGCCAAGATCGCACTAGCGGTGCCTACGAGCAGTACTTC. Translating it yields CASSQDRTSGAYEQYF.

V is TRBV27 and J is TRBJ1-2; D remains ambiguous. The V and J ends lost 7 bases and 2 bases respectively, with 14 bases between them. Germline loops: CDR1 MNHEY, CDR2 SMNVEV (reference sequence). The CDR3 length is 14 residues. The CDR3 region is CASISGPPNYGYTF. The CDR3 coding sequence is TGTGCCAGCATATCCGGTCCCCCGAACTATGGCTACACCTTC.

This clone was seen only a few times. The CDR3 region is CASSELQGDGYTF. For the CDR3, the DNA is TGTGCCAGCAGTGAACTTCAGGGGGATGGCTACACCTTC. The chain joins TRBV2 to TRBJ1-2; TRBD1 aligns across 7 bases. The germline V gene encodes CDR1 SNHLY and CDR2 FYNNEI. Trimming took 2 bases from V and 6 from J; bases not matched to a gene: 3. CDR3 length equals 13 residues.

The chain joins TRBV7-9 to TRBJ2-2; tentative D call: TRBD1 (5 bases). Germline CDR1 SEHNR, CDR2 FQNEAQ (reference sequence). The length of the CDR3 is 15 residues. Trimming stripped 10 bases from V and 0 bases from J, with 15 bases between. The CDR3 spells CATQQAITNTGELFF. The CDR3 region has the DNA TGTGCCACGCAACAGGCCATAACGAACACCGGGGAGCTGTTTTTT.

The gene calls are TRBV19 and TRBJ1-1; 8 bases agree with TRBD1. Trimming removed 7 bases from V and 11 bases from J; junction bases left unmatched: 12. This CDR3 spans 13 amino acids. The germline V gene has CDR1 LNHDA and CDR2 SQIVND (reference sequence). The CDR3 bases are TGTGCCAGTATGGTTAGGACAGGGAACAGTGCTTTCTTT. Translation: CASMVRTGNSAFF. The full variable domain, with the rest looked up from reference TRBV19 and TRBJ1-1, is DGGITQSPKYLFRKEGQNVTLSCEQNLNHDAMYWYRQDPGQGLRLIYYSQIVNDFQKGDIAEGYSVSREKKESFPLTVTSAQKNPTAFYLCASMVRTGNSAFFGQGTRLTVV.

J is TRBJ2-5 and V is TRBV11-2, with 7 bases aligning to TRBD2. Near its end, the DNA agrees better with TRBJ2-7, so the J call may be wrong. Germline assignment: CDR1 SGHAT and CDR2 FQNNGV. The CDR3 runs to 13 residues. This CDR3 is CASSDGGFYEQYF. The CDR3 nucleotides are TGTGCCAGCAGCGACGGGGGGTTCTACGAGCAGTACTTC.

The rearrangement uses TRBV5-1 and TRBJ2-2, with 7 positions matching TRBD1. Germline CDR1 SGHRS, CDR2 YFSETQ. The CDR3 extends over 18 amino acids. V was clipped by 1 base and J by 7 bases; unmatched bases: 16. CDR3 nucleotides: TGCGCCAGCAGCTTGTACTCTACCGGACAGGACCGGGGCGGGGAGCTGTTTTTT. Amino acids: CASSLYSTGQDRGGELFF. The full variable domain, rest sourced from reference TRBV5-1 and TRBJ2-2, is KAGVTQTPRYLIKTRGQQVTLSCSPISGHRSVSWYQQTPGQGLQFLFEYFSETQRNKGNFPGRFSGRQFSNSRSEMNVSTLELGDSALYLCASSLYSTGQDRGGELFFGEGSRLTVL.

Only a few counts were recorded for this clone. The J gene is TRBJ2-2, the V gene TRBV27; D possibly corresponds to TRBD1 (5 bases). The CDR3 runs 15 residues. CDR1 and CDR2 (germline): MNHEY, SMNVEV (reference sequence). V lost 0 bases and J 5 bases, leaving 10 bases between the germline ends. CDR3 DNA sequence: TGTGCCAGCAGTTTATCAGGGGCAAGGACCGGGGAGCTGTTTTTT. It yields the protein CASSLSGARTGELFF.

This clone was seen only once. The V and J genes are TRBV5-4 and TRBJ1-5; 7 bases agree with TRBD1. CDR3 size: 14 residues. J gave up 6 bases and V 4 bases, and 7 bases lay outside the gene matches. CDR1 is SGHNT and CDR2 is YYREEE in the germline V gene (reference sequence). The CDR3 reads CASSNTGVAQPQHF. The CDR3, as DNA: TGTGCCAGCAGCAACACAGGGGTCGCTCAGCCCCAGCATTTT.

This chain joins TRBV5-4 and TRBJ2-7; 7 bases map to TRBD1. The CDR3 has 16 residues. J lost 2 bases, V lost 4 bases, and 12 bases had no gene match. The germline V gene encodes CDR1 SGHNT and CDR2 YYREEE (reference sequence). CDR3 bases: TGTGCCAGCAGCCCGTCTGACAGGGCAGCAACCTACGAGCAGTACTTC. Its translation is CASSPSDRAATYEQYF. The whole variable domain, filled in from reference TRBV5-4 and TRBJ2-7, reads ETGVTQSPTHLIKTRGQQVTLRCSSQSGHNTVSWYQQALGQGPQFIFQYYREEENGRGNFPPRFSGLQFPNYSSELNVNALELDDSALYLCASSPSDRAATYEQYFGPGTRLTVT.

J is TRBJ2-3 and V is TRBV5-4; no definite D call. The CDR3 has 15 amino acids. The germline V gene has CDR1 SGHNT and CDR2 YYREEE (reference sequence). Trimming removed 6 bases at V and 1 base at J, with 15 bases between. CDR3 nucleotide sequence: TGTGCCAGCACCCGAACCAGAGGTGGCACAGATACGCAGTATTTT. This sequence encodes CASTRTRGGTDTQYF.

V usage is TRBV15 and J usage is TRBJ2-2, with D possibly TRBD2 on 5 matching bases. Trimming shortened V by 1 base and J by 3 bases, and 12 bases separated the two germline ends. The CDR3 covers 16 residues. Germline CDR1 and CDR2: LNHNV and YYDKDF (reference sequence). The CDR3 DNA is TGTGCCACCAGCAGAGCTTCGGGGTCGTACACCGGGGAGCTGTTTTTT. This gives the protein CATSRASGSYTGELFF.

The chain employs TRBV15 and TRBJ1-5; D is perhaps TRBD1 (6 bases). V lost 1 base to trimming and J lost 5 bases, with 12 bases between them. CDR3 length: 15 amino acids. Per germline, CDR1 LNHNV and CDR2 YYDKDF (reference sequence). The CDR3 loop is CATSRGGTNDQPQHF. The DNA for the CDR3 is TGTGCCACCAGCAGAGGAGGGACAAATGATCAGCCCCAGCATTTT.

This rearrangement joins TRBV11-3 to TRBJ2-7; no clear D. This CDR3 contains 13 residues. V was trimmed by 1 base and J by 3 bases, leaving 7 bases between them. The germline V gene has CDR1 SGHNT and CDR2 YENEEA. CDR3 in DNA: TGTGCCAGCAGCTTAGGTCAATTCTACGAGCAGTACTTC. It specifies CASSLGQFYEQYF.

The table lists this clone with a count of one. The V and J genes are TRBV11-1 and TRBJ2-7, with a weak D call TRBD1 (6 bases). V lost 2 bases to trimming and J lost 5 bases, with 13 bases between them. This CDR3 contains 14 residues. The germline V gene encodes CDR1 SGHAT and CDR2 FQDESV (reference sequence). For the CDR3, the DNA is TGTGCCAGCAGCTTATTTAGGGGGATCCACGAGCAGTACTTC. Protein product: CASSLFRGIHEQYF. Based on the CDR3 plus reference TRBV11-1 and TRBJ2-7, the full variable domain is EAEVAQSPRYKITEKSQAVAFWCDPISGHATLYWYRQILGQGPELLVQFQDESVVDDSQLPKDRFSAERLKGVDSTLKIQPAELGDSAMYLCASSLFRGIHEQYFGPGTRLTVT.

The V gene is TRBV7-7, the J gene TRBJ2-3, with a tentative D call TRBD1 (5 bases). The V gene's germline CDR1 is SSHAT and CDR2 FNYEAQ (reference sequence). The CDR3 is 13 amino acids. The V end lost 0 bases, the J end lost 6 bases, and 7 bases lay between the germline ends. This CDR3 reads CASSLAPGDTQYF. The CDR3 DNA sequence: TGTGCCAGCAGCTTAGCGCCAGGGGATACGCAGTATTTT.

The V call is TRBV7-2, the J call TRBJ2-3; 9 bases are a match to TRBD1. The CDR3 length is 17 residues. V shed 4 bases, J shed 3 bases, and the junction held 11 bases outside the gene matches. Germline V gene sequence: CDR1 SGHTA, CDR2 FQGNSA. The CDR3 nucleotides read TGTGCCAGCAGCTCACCGGGACAGGGATTAGGGACAGATACGCAGTATTTT. This sequence encodes CASSSPGQGLGTDTQYF.

The chain couples TRBV10-1 to TRBJ2-7; 7 nucleotides line up with TRBD1. CDR3 size: 13 residues. The ends lost 10 bases at V and 3 bases at J; junction bases unmatched: 9. Looked up from germline, CDR1 is WNHNN and CDR2 is SYGVQD (reference sequence). CDR3 loop: CAKGTVGHYEQYF. CDR3 nucleotide sequence: TGCGCCAAAGGGACAGTCGGACACTACGAGCAGTACTTC.

This clone appeared once. This sequence joins TRBV6-5 and TRBJ1-5; D may be TRBD1 (6 bases). CDR1 MNHEY and CDR2 SVGAGI come from the germline V gene. V lost 0 bases to trimming and J lost 7 bases, with 7 bases between them. The length of the CDR3 is 13 residues. Written as DNA, the CDR3 is TGTGCCAGCAGTTACTCGAGGGGGCAGCCCCAGCATTTT. Translating gives CASSYSRGQPQHF.